This paragraph reports one TCR beta chain. The data were taken from a study of patients and donors after allogeneic stem cell transplantation. TCRdb reprocessed the RT-PCR reads via MiXCR and lists one record per CDR3 protein. The sample lists 800,000 to 1,000,000 distinct CDR3 sequences; about 20% were seen once. Germline loops: CDR1 MNHEY, CDR2 SVGEGT. The CDR3 is 15 amino acids. The junction had 11 bases not matched to a gene; V was cut back by 6 bases and J by 7 bases. The TCR sequence derives from a human donor who was either an allogeneic HSCT recipient or a stem cell or donor lymphocyte infusion donor (not recorded which). It is not recorded whose cells these are; they may come from a transplant donor. The sample comprised blood, either unsorted or a sorted T cell fraction (not recorded which). The genes are TRBV6-2 or TRBV6-3 and TRBJ2-1, with TRBD2 matching over 8 bases. Here the CDR3 DNA reads TGTGCCAGCAGGGACCCGCGGGGGGCTCTAAATGAGCAGTTCTTC. It codes for CASRDPRGALNEQFF.